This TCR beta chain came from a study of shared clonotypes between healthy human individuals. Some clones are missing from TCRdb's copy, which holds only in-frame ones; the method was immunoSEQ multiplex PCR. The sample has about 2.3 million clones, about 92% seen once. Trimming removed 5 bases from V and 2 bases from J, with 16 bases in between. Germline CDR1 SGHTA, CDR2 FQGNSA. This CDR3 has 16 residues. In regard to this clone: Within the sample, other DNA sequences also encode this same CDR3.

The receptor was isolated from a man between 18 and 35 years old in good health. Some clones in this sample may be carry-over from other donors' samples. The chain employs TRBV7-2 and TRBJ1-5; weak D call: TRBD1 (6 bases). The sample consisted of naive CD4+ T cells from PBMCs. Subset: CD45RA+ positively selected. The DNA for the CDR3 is TGTGCCAGCAGCCTCACGGGGGGGGCCGGCAATCAGCCCCAGCATTTT. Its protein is CASSLTGGAGNQPQHF.